This T cell receptor (beta chain) originates from a study of cytotoxic CD8 clonotypes in ibrutinib-treated CLL. Study details: When averaged across all of the samples, the counts came to 255,043 productive templates and 85,000 to 95,000 productive rearrangements.

The CDR3 totals 13 residues. V was clipped by 4 bases and J by 4 bases, with 11 bases between them. Germline CDR1 and CDR2: SGHRS and YFSETQ. Depths of 1 in 200,000 to 1 in 1 million T cells were the sequencing target. Data came from immunoSEQ multiplex PCR; TCRdb stores just in-frame clones and leaves some out. The sample has about 310,000 clones; roughly 79% are singletons. The chain uses TRBV5-1 and TRBJ1-1; D might be TRBD1 (6 bases). Sequenced here: PBMCs, sampled before ibrutinib treatment. The TCR sequence derives from a human donor with chronic lymphocytic leukemia. CDR3 coding DNA: TGCGCCAGCAGCCCAACAGGGCCCACTGAAGCTTTCTTT. Residues: CASSPTGPTEAFF.